These T cell receptor beta chains were read from a single sample in a study of CD8+CD57+ T cells in acquired aplastic anemia. In TCRdb, the reads were re-called with MiXCR into one record per CDR3 protein. The table includes approximately 270,000 distinct CDR3 sequences, 55% to 65% detected once. The source material was sorted CD4+, CD8+, or CD8+CD57+ T cells (not recorded which) from PBMCs. The origin of the receptors is a human donor with severe aplastic anemia or a healthy control (not recorded which). CDR3s include the opening cysteine and the closing phenylalanine or tryptophan. The D gene is left open where the match is weak. A clone size is listed for some rows: how often the clone was seen (once, few, many), or a class if it is expanded.

v_gene	j_gene	d_gene	abundance	CDR3nt	CDR3aa
TRBV10-1	TRBJ2-1	-	few	TGCGCCAGCAGTGAGACGGAGAATGAGCAGTTCTTC	CASSETENEQFF
TRBV6-5	TRBJ1-1	TRBD1	few	TGTGCCAGCAGTTACGGGACAGCCACTGAAGCTTTCTTT	CASSYGTATEAFF
TRBV7-2	TRBJ2-7	TRBD2	-	TGTGCCAGCAGCTTATCTAACGTGGGACTAGCGAGATCCTACGAGCAGTACTTC	CASSLSNVGLARSYEQYF
TRBV15	TRBJ1-2	-	-	TGTGCCACCAGCAGAGACCACTATGGCTACACCTTC	CATSRDHYGYTF
TRBV6-5	TRBJ2-3	TRBD2	many	TGTGCCAGCAGTCGTCATAGCGGGGCCAGCACAGATACGCAGTATTTT	CASSRHSGASTDTQYF
TRBV5-6	TRBJ1-1	-	many	TGTGCCAGCAGCTTGGTACAGCTTAAGAACACTGAAGCTTTCTTT	CASSLVQLKNTEAFF
TRBV7-3	TRBJ2-5	TRBD2	-	TGTGCCAGCAGCTTAGGGCTTGGAGCGGGAGCACAAGAGACCCAGTACTTC	CASSLGLGAGAQETQYF
TRBV18	TRBJ2-1	-	many	TGTGCCAGCTCACCTCCGACAAACTACAATGAGCAGTTCTTC	CASSPPTNYNEQFF
TRBV19	TRBJ1-2	TRBD1	-	TGTGCCAGTAGTCTCACGACAGGGACTAACTATGGCTACACCTTC	CASSLTTGTNYGYTF
TRBV29-1	TRBJ1-2	-	-	TGCAGCGTCCAGGGGAGGTATGGCTACACCTTC	CSVQGRYGYTF
TRBV7-9	TRBJ2-5	TRBD1	-	TGTGCCAGCAGCAAGGGGGACAGGGGGCAAGAGACCCAGTACTTC	CASSKGDRGQETQYF
TRBV7-9	TRBJ2-7	TRBD2	-	TGTGCCACGGGGACTAGCGGGATTCTCGAGCAGTACTTC	CATGTSGILEQYF
TRBV18	TRBJ2-6	-	-	TGTGCCAGCTCACCACTGCAGGGTGCTGGGGCCAACGTCCTGACTTTC	CASSPLQGAGANVLTF
TRBV20-1	TRBJ2-1	-	-	TGCAGTGCTAAAACCCGATTCTCCAGCTCCTACAATGAGCAGTTCTTC	CSAKTRFSSSYNEQFF
TRBV11-2	TRBJ1-2	-	many	TGTGCCAGCAGCTTTGGAAACTATGGCTACACCTTC	CASSFGNYGYTF
TRBV10-1	TRBJ2-1	TRBD2	-	TGCGCCAGCGGACTAGCGGGAGGGAATGAGCAGTTCTTC	CASGLAGGNEQFF
TRBV5-5	TRBJ1-6	-	-	TGTGCCAGCAGCCAGTCTAGGGAATCACCCCTCCACTTT	CASSQSRESPLHF
TRBV2	TRBJ1-1	-	many	TGTGCCAGCAGCCAGGGGCGGGGGAACACTGAAGCTTTCTTT	CASSQGRGNTEAFF
TRBV7-9	TRBJ2-7	TRBD1	-	TGTGCCAGCAGCTGGACAGGGCCCGAGCAGTACTTC	CASSWTGPEQYF
TRBV7-2	TRBJ2-7	-	-	TGTGCCAGCGGCTTAGGCCCCTCGGCTGGCGAGCAGTACTTC	CASGLGPSAGEQYF
TRBV7-3	TRBJ2-7	TRBD1	many	TGTGCCAGCAGCCCGGGACAGACCATCTCCTACGAGCAGTACTTC	CASSPGQTISYEQYF
TRBV5-1	TRBJ2-1	-	many	TGCGCCAGCAGCTTGCCTGGGAACGAGCAGTTCTTC	CASSLPGNEQFF